This T cell receptor (beta chain) was sequenced in a study of OX40 agonist ivuxolimab in advanced cancers. Looking at the study overall: Ivuxolimab was a fully human IgG2 agonistic monoclonal antibody targeting the costimulatory receptor OX40 (CD134). The paper reports the monotherapy dose-escalation portion (N of about 52 patients) of the phase I ivuxolimab trial. Partial responses occurred in three dose-escalation patients: two with cutaneous melanoma and one with hepatocellular carcinoma. A male proportion of around 83% and a mean age of about 60 years, ranging from about 23 to 79, were recorded for the dose-escalation cohort. Intravenous ivuxolimab was administered to patients every 2 weeks at six dose levels: 0.01, 0.1, 0.3, 1.5, 3 and 10 mg/kg. Of the roughly 51 patients in dose escalation, 19 had hepatocellular carcinoma, some 15 had melanoma, 9 had renal cell carcinoma and 9 had head and neck cancer. The purpose of peripheral TCRbeta sequencing was to test whether ivuxolimab changed TCR sequence diversity and led to clonal T-cell expansion. Patients were allowed to have had prior anti-PD-1, anti-PD-L1 or anti-CTLA-4 therapy, and approximately 40% of the dose-escalation patients had previously received checkpoint inhibitors. The investigation overall reported the following: Which antigens the clonally expanded peripheral T cells were specific for was not determined. Low levels of normalized T-cell clonal expansion were also seen in some patients who did not respond. After ivuxolimab, expanded clones were on average more numerous among CD8+ T cells than among CD4+ T cells. Partial responders in the 0.1-3.0 mg/kg groups had among the lowest normalized peripheral clonal expansion, especially among CD8+ T cells. At doses of 0.1 to 3.0 mg/kg, clonal expansion of both CD4+ and CD8+ T cells in blood was seen between baseline and week 6.

V lost 3 bases and J lost 7 bases; the stretch between them is 19 bases long. The germline V gene (reference sequence) sets CDR1 to LNHDA and CDR2 to SQIVND. The CDR3 has 16 amino acids, counting the end cysteine and phenylalanine. The retained sequence is limited to the CDR3, 48 bases, with the frame set at the first base. In regard to this clone: Its antigen remains unidentified. No clone much larger than this one lies a single base away; base qualities are absent.

Patients with autoimmune disease history or receiving systemic immunosuppression were excluded from the trial. Peripheral blood for TCR sequencing was collected from all dose cohorts at baseline, on cycle 4 day 1, and on cycle 7 day 1. The samples were drawn from a first-in-human, open-label, multicenter phase I dose-escalation trial of ivuxolimab. Adults with locally advanced or metastatic melanoma, renal cell carcinoma, hepatocellular carcinoma or head and neck squamous cell carcinoma were enrolled in the trial. Before TCR sequencing, CD4+ T cells and CD8+ T cells from peripheral blood were sorted into separate populations. To sequence the TCRbeta CDR3 region, genomic DNA was isolated from the sorted cells. The immunoSEQ Assay was used to sequence the TCRbeta CDR3 regions. TCRdb provides this immuneACCESS table in a form limited to in-frame rearrangements. Some clones are lacking; in checked studies, under half of them reflect an unresolved V gene, and why the rest are absent is not known. The sample profile shows roughly 61,000 clones; approximately 89% of them were found once. The biggest ten clones account for under 4% of the sample.

The clonotype was recovered from an adult with an advanced solid tumor such as melanoma, head and neck, liver or kidney cancer. Rearrangement joined TRBV19 to TRBJ2-1; TRBD2 could be the D gene, as 5 bases match. The input for sequencing was CD4+ or CD8+ T cells sorted from blood, taken in a trial of the OX40 agonist ivuxolimab. The CDR3 here reads CASSIRGNIFSNEQFF. The sequenced DNA is TGTGCCAGTAGTATCCGGGGTAACATCTTCTCGAATGAGCAGTTCTTC.